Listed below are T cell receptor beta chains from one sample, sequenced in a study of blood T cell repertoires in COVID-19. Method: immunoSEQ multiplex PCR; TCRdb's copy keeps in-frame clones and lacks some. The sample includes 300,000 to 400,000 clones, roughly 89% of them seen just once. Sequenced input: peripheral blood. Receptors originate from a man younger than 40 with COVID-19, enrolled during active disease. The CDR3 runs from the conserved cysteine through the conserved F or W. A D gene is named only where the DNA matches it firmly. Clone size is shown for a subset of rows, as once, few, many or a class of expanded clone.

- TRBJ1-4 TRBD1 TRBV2 TGTGCCAGCAGTTACGACAGGGGGACTAATGAAAAACTGTTTTTT CASSYDRGTNEKLFF
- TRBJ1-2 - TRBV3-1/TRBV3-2 TGTGCCAGCAGCCAAGGGGCCTTATCCTATGGCTACACCTTC CASSQGALSYGYTF
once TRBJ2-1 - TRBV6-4 TGTGCCAGCAGTGCCGGCGGGGCCTACAATGAGCAGTTCTTC CASSAGGAYNEQFF
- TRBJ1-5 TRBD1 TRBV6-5 TGTGCCAGCGCCGACAGGGTTCGTCAGCCCCAGCATTTT CASADRVRQPQHF
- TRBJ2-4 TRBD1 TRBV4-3 TGCGCCAGCAGCCAAGCGAGACAGGGGAACATCATTCAGTACTTC CASSQARQGNIIQYF
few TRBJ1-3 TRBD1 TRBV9 TGTGCCAGCAGTGCCACAGGGGTTGGAAACACCATATATTTT CASSATGVGNTIYF
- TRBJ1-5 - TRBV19 TGTGCCAGCCAACCCCGACAGGCCCCTTATAGCAATCAGCCCCAGCATTTT CASQPRQAPYSNQPQHF
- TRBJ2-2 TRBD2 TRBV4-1 TGCGCCAGCAGCCCCCGGACTAGCGGGTCCTCCTACACCGGGGAGCTGTTTTTT CASSPRTSGSSYTGELFF
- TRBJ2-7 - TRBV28 TGTGCCAGCAGTCTTAATTACGAGCAGTACTTC CASSLNYEQYF
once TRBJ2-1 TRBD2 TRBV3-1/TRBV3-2 TGTGCCAGCAGCCAAGGTTGGAGAGCGGGAGACGAGCAGTTCTTC CASSQGWRAGDEQFF
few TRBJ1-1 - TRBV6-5 TGTGCCAGCAGTTATACAGGGTGGTCGAACACTGAAGCTTTCTTT CASSYTGWSNTEAFF
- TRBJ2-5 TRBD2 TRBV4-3 TGCGCCAGCAGCCAAGACGTCGGGGCTAGCGGAGACCAAGAGACCCAGTACTTC CASSQDVGASGDQETQYF
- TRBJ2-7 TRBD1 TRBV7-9 TGTGCCAGCAGCTTAAGCCAGGGGGCTTACGAGCAGTACTTC CASSLSQGAYEQYF
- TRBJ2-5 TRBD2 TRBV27 TGTGCCAGCACGAGATTACGGGGGGGAGGGGTAACCCGAGTGCCACCCCAAGAGACCCAGTACTTC CASTRLRGGGVTRVPPQETQYF
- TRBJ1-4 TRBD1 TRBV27 TGTGCCAGCAGTAAACAGGGGGTGGGGGAAAAACTGTTTTTT CASSKQGVGEKLFF
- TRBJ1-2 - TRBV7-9 TGTGCCAGCAGCCCGAGGGCGGCTAACTATGGCTACACCTTC CASSPRAANYGYTF
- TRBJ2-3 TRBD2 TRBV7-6 TGTGCCAGCAGCCCACTAGCGGGGGTCACAGATACGCAGTATTTT CASSPLAGVTDTQYF
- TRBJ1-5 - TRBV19 TGTGCCAGTAGACTCCTCCTAGGTGGCAATCAGCCCCAGCATTTT CASRLLLGGNQPQHF
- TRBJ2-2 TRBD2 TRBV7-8 TGTGCCAGCAGCCCCCTAATGACTAGCGGGAGGGCCCTCACCGGGGAGCTGTTTTTT CASSPLMTSGRALTGELFF
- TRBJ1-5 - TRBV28 TGTGCCAGCAGCTTGGGAGGGCCCAATCAGCCCCAGCATTTT CASSLGGPNQPQHF
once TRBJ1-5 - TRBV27 TGTGCCAGCAGTTTCGATATCCAGAATCAGCCCCAGCATTTT CASSFDIQNQPQHF
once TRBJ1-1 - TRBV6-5 TGTGCCAGCAGTTACGGGGGCAATTATGAAGCTTTCTTT CASSYGGNYEAFF
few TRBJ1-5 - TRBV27 TGTGCCAGCAGTTTAGGCCAGGGGCCAGATCAGCCCCAGCATTTT CASSLGQGPDQPQHF
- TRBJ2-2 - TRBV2 TGTGCCAGCAGTTTCTTTGGGGGGACCGGGGAGCTGTTTTTT CASSFFGGTGELFF
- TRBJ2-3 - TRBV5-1 TGCGCCAGCAGCCCGGACAGTACTAGCACAGATACGCAGTATTTT CASSPDSTSTDTQYF
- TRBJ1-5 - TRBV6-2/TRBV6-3 TGTGCCAGCAGTTCCTTTTTCCGACAGATCAATCAGCCCCAGCATTTT CASSSFFRQINQPQHF
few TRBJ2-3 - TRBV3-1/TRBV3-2 TGTGCCAGCAGCCAAGGGCGGGACAGCTCCAGGGGCACAGATACGCAGTATTTT CASSQGRDSSRGTDTQYF
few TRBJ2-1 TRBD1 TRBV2 TGTGCCAGCAGTCCTCCGCCGGGACAGGCCTACAATGAGCAGTTCTTC CASSPPPGQAYNEQFF
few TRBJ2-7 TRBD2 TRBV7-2 TGTGCCAGCAGCTTAATGGGACTAGCATCGTGGGAGCAGTACTTC CASSLMGLASWEQYF
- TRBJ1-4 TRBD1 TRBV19 TGTGCCAGTAGTAACCGTGACAGGGGAAGGGATGAAAAACTGTTTTTT CASSNRDRGRDEKLFF
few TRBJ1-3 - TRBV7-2 TGTGCCAGCAGCTTGGGGCCCGGAAACACCATATATTTT CASSLGPGNTIYF
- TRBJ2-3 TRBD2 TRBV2 TGTGCCAGCAGTGCCACTAGCGGGGGTTTCACAGATACGCAGTATTTT CASSATSGGFTDTQYF
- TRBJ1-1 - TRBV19 TGTGCCAGTAGTACCGGGCCACGGGGGATGGAAGCTTTCTTT CASSTGPRGMEAFF
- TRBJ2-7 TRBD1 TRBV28 TGTGCCAGCATCCTTGGGGGGACAGGGATATACGAGCAGTACTTC CASILGGTGIYEQYF
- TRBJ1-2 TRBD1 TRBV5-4 TGTGCCAGCAGCCGGGACAGTACTAACTATGGCTACACCTTC CASSRDSTNYGYTF
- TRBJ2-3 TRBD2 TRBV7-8 TGTGCCAGCAGCTCCCGCTGGACTAGCGGGAGTCGTACAGATACGCAGTATTTT CASSSRWTSGSRTDTQYF
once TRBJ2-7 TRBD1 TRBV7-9 TGTGCCAGCAGCCCCGGCAGGGGGAGCTCCTACGAGCAGTACTTC CASSPGRGSSYEQYF
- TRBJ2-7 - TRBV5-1 TGCGCCAGCAGCTTGTCCCCCAGGACAGAGTACGAGCAGTACTTC CASSLSPRTEYEQYF
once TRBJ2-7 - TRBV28 TGTGCCAGCAGCCTGGACAGATTAGAGCAGTACTTC CASSLDRLEQYF
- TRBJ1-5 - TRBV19 TGTGCCAGTGGGGTGGGAGGGAGTGATCAGCCCCAGCATTTT CASGVGGSDQPQHF
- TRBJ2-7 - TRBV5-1 TGCGCCAGCACCTTGGAAACAACAGGGTCCGAGCAGTACTTC CASTLETTGSEQYF
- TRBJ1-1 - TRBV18 TGTGCCAGCTCACCACCCCAAACAGGAAGTTTCGGAGCTTTCTTT CASSPPQTGSFGAFF